A selection of T cell receptor beta chains follows, all from one sample in a study of molecular identifiers for immune sequencing clone quantification. TCRdb re-called the PCR reads through MiXCR, storing one row per CDR3 protein. The table has 460,000 or so distinct CDR3 sequences, about 25% seen once; the top ten hold around 0.76%. The sequenced material came from naive CD8+ T cells from blood, with Jurkat cell RNA spiked in. These receptors were obtained from a human donor in good health. Some libraries in this study had Jurkat cell RNA spiked in. Both conserved end residues are part of each CDR3. D genes are given only for firm matches. For some rows the clone size is stated as once, few or many, or as a class when expanded; others skip it.

cdr3_nt: TGTGCCTGGAGGGAGGGGGCGGCCACTGAAGCTTTCTTT; cdr3_aa: CAWREGAATEAFF; j_call: TRBJ1-1; d_call: TRBD1; v_call: TRBV30; clone_size: -
cdr3_nt: TGTGCCAGCAGTGACGCCGGCAACTATGGCTACACCTTC; cdr3_aa: CASSDAGNYGYTF; j_call: TRBJ1-2; d_call: -; v_call: TRBV12-3/TRBV12-4; clone_size: few
cdr3_nt: TGTGCCAGCATCCCTCGGAGGGAAGCCCTAGAGACCCAGTACTTC; cdr3_aa: CASIPRREALETQYF; j_call: TRBJ2-5; d_call: -; v_call: TRBV2; clone_size: -
cdr3_nt: TGTGCCAGTAGTATAGCCACGGGACTAGCGGGATCAGATACGCAGTATTTT; cdr3_aa: CASSIATGLAGSDTQYF; j_call: TRBJ2-3; d_call: TRBD2; v_call: TRBV19; clone_size: once
cdr3_nt: TGTGCCAGCAGCCCCGGGACAACGTACGAGCAGCACTTC; cdr3_aa: CASSPGTTYEQHF; j_call: TRBJ2-7; d_call: -; v_call: TRBV7-2; clone_size: -
cdr3_nt: TGTGCCAGTGCCTCAGGGGCCCAGAACGAGCAGTACTTC; cdr3_aa: CASASGAQNEQYF; j_call: TRBJ2-7; d_call: -; v_call: TRBV19; clone_size: -
cdr3_nt: TGTGCCAGCTCCCTCCAAGCGGGATTCACAGATACGCAGTATTTT; cdr3_aa: CASSLQAGFTDTQYF; j_call: TRBJ2-3; d_call: TRBD2; v_call: TRBV27; clone_size: -
cdr3_nt: TGTGCCAGCAGCTTAGGGGTCTGGGGTGGGGGCTTCTTAAAGACTGAAGCTTTCTTT; cdr3_aa: CASSLGVWGGGFLKTEAFF; j_call: TRBJ1-1; d_call: -; v_call: TRBV7-9; clone_size: many
cdr3_nt: TGCAGCGTTATGACACAGGGTATGAACACTGAAGCTTTCTTT; cdr3_aa: CSVMTQGMNTEAFF; j_call: TRBJ1-1; d_call: -; v_call: TRBV29-1; clone_size: many
cdr3_nt: TGTGCCAGCAGTTACAACTATGAGGAGCCCCAGCATTTT; cdr3_aa: CASSYNYEEPQHF; j_call: TRBJ1-5; d_call: -; v_call: TRBV6-2/TRBV6-3; clone_size: -
cdr3_nt: TGTGCCAGCAGATTCTCCATCCAGGGTTCGGATCAGCCCCAGCATTTT; cdr3_aa: CASRFSIQGSDQPQHF; j_call: TRBJ1-5; d_call: -; v_call: TRBV6-6; clone_size: many
cdr3_nt: TGTGCCAGCAGCTCCCAGGGACCTTTTGTCGACCACGAGCAGTACTTC; cdr3_aa: CASSSQGPFVDHEQYF; j_call: TRBJ2-7; d_call: -; v_call: TRBV7-6; clone_size: few
cdr3_nt: TGCGCCAGCAGCCAGCAATCGACAGGGGGCACCTACGAGCAGTACTTC; cdr3_aa: CASSQQSTGGTYEQYF; j_call: TRBJ2-7; d_call: TRBD1; v_call: TRBV4-1; clone_size: few
cdr3_nt: TGTGCCAGCAGCCAAGATTGGGGCTCTGGGGCCAACGTCCTGACTTTC; cdr3_aa: CASSQDWGSGANVLTF; j_call: TRBJ2-6; d_call: -; v_call: TRBV3-1; clone_size: many
cdr3_nt: TGCAGCGTTGGCGGGGGACAACCGAGGGCAGATACGCAGTATTTT; cdr3_aa: CSVGGGQPRADTQYF; j_call: TRBJ2-3; d_call: -; v_call: TRBV29-1; clone_size: many
cdr3_nt: TGTGCCAGCAGTTTAGTATTCAGGTCCCAGTACTTC; cdr3_aa: CASSLVFRSQYF; j_call: TRBJ2-7; d_call: -; v_call: TRBV12-3/TRBV12-4; clone_size: many
cdr3_nt: TGTGCCAGCAGCTTGGGGGACCGTGCTTGGTACTTC; cdr3_aa: CASSLGDRAWYF; j_call: TRBJ2-7; d_call: -; v_call: TRBV5-6; clone_size: -
cdr3_nt: TGTGCCAGCAGCCCGTTGCTCCGACAGCATGAGCAGTTCTTC; cdr3_aa: CASSPLLRQHEQFF; j_call: TRBJ2-1; d_call: -; v_call: TRBV11-2; clone_size: many
cdr3_nt: TGCGCCAGCAGCTTGGACAGGGGGCTTGGTAACACCGGGGAGCTGTTTTTT; cdr3_aa: CASSLDRGLGNTGELFF; j_call: TRBJ2-2; d_call: TRBD1; v_call: TRBV4-3; clone_size: -
cdr3_nt: TGTGCCAGCAGCATAGGGCCCGGGACAACCTACAATGAGCAGTTCTTC; cdr3_aa: CASSIGPGTTYNEQFF; j_call: TRBJ2-1; d_call: -; v_call: TRBV9; clone_size: once
cdr3_nt: TGTGCCAGCAGCGCTAGAGCGGGAGGGCCAACCGGGGAGCTGTTTTTT; cdr3_aa: CASSARAGGPTGELFF; j_call: TRBJ2-2; d_call: TRBD2; v_call: TRBV9; clone_size: many
cdr3_nt: TGCAGTGCTAGAGATCCGGCCGAAGCGGGATCGATCTACAATGAGCAGTTCTTC; cdr3_aa: CSARDPAEAGSIYNEQFF; j_call: TRBJ2-1; d_call: TRBD2; v_call: TRBV20-1; clone_size: few
cdr3_nt: TGTGCCTGGAGCGGACAGGGGCCCCAGCATTTT; cdr3_aa: CAWSGQGPQHF; j_call: TRBJ1-5; d_call: TRBD1; v_call: TRBV30; clone_size: many
cdr3_nt: TGTGCCAGCAGTGGTCCTCGTCGCCACCCCACAGATACGCAGTATTTT; cdr3_aa: CASSGPRRHPTDTQYF; j_call: TRBJ2-3; d_call: -; v_call: TRBV28; clone_size: many
cdr3_nt: TGCAGTGCTAGAGAGACTACCTCCTCAGTCTACGAGCAGTACTTC; cdr3_aa: CSARETTSSVYEQYF; j_call: TRBJ2-7; d_call: -; v_call: TRBV20-1; clone_size: many
cdr3_nt: TGTGCCAGCAGCAAAATCCCGGGATCGGGCACAGATACGCAGTATTTT; cdr3_aa: CASSKIPGSGTDTQYF; j_call: TRBJ2-3; d_call: -; v_call: TRBV21-1; clone_size: many
cdr3_nt: TGTGCCAGCAGTTTATTAGGGCCGGGGGGTACAGATACGCAGTATTTT; cdr3_aa: CASSLLGPGGTDTQYF; j_call: TRBJ2-3; d_call: TRBD2; v_call: TRBV27; clone_size: -
cdr3_nt: TGTGCCTGGAGTAATTCTGGTACTAGCACAGATACGCAGTATTTT; cdr3_aa: CAWSNSGTSTDTQYF; j_call: TRBJ2-3; d_call: -; v_call: TRBV30; clone_size: -
cdr3_nt: TGTGCCAGCCACGAATGGGGCTATGGCTACACCTTC; cdr3_aa: CASHEWGYGYTF; j_call: TRBJ1-2; d_call: -; v_call: TRBV6-5; clone_size: few
cdr3_nt: TGTGCCAGCAGCGTAGACAGCGGGATGGTGACAGATACGCAGTATTTT; cdr3_aa: CASSVDSGMVTDTQYF; j_call: TRBJ2-3; d_call: TRBD2; v_call: TRBV9; clone_size: few
cdr3_nt: TGTGCCAGCAGCCTAGGAGCCTTACTCACTGAAGCTTTCTTT; cdr3_aa: CASSLGALLTEAFF; j_call: TRBJ1-1; d_call: -; v_call: TRBV11-2; clone_size: few
cdr3_nt: TGTGCCAGCTCATTGGGGGCGAAGCTGTTTTTT; cdr3_aa: CASSLGAKLFF; j_call: TRBJ2-2; d_call: -; v_call: TRBV4-2; clone_size: -
cdr3_nt: TGTGCCAGCAGAACGGACAGGGGACTCTACGAGCAGTACTTC; cdr3_aa: CASRTDRGLYEQYF; j_call: TRBJ2-7; d_call: TRBD1; v_call: TRBV7-9; clone_size: few